The rows below give T cell receptor beta chains drawn from one sample of a study of blood T cell repertoires in COVID-19. The data were produced by immunoSEQ multiplex PCR, yet TCRdb's version contains in-frame clones alone and is incomplete. The sample yields about 350,000 clones, about 90% seen once. Sequencing was carried out using peripheral blood. These receptors originate from a woman aged 18 to 35 who had recovered from COVID-19. Both conserved end residues are part of each CDR3. Fields, in order: J gene, V gene, D gene, CDR3 DNA, CDR3 protein. The D gene is left open where the match is weak.

TRBJ2-3	TRBV5-4	.	TGTGCCAGCAGCTTGGGTCCGGGTACTAGCACAGATACGCAGTATTTT	CASSLGPGTSTDTQYF
TRBJ1-2	TRBV6-5	TRBD1	TGTGCCAGCAGTAGGACAGGGGGCCAGGGCTACACCTTC	CASSRTGGQGYTF
TRBJ1-2	TRBV24-1	.	TGTGCCTTCAAGCCCCCTGGCTATGGCTACACCTTC	CAFKPPGYGYTF
TRBJ1-2	TRBV27	TRBD1	TGTGCCAGCAGTTCCACAGGGGGCTATGGCTACACCTTC	CASSSTGGYGYTF
TRBJ2-1	TRBV19	TRBD2	TGTGCCAGTAGTAGACAAGCGGGAGTTGACAATGAGCAGTTCTTC	CASSRQAGVDNEQFF
TRBJ1-1	TRBV5-6	.	TGTGCCAGCAGCCCCATGAGGGTACCCGAAGCTTTCTTT	CASSPMRVPEAFF
TRBJ2-5	TRBV5-4	TRBD1	TGTGCCAGCAGCATGTGGACAGGGCAAGAGACCCAGTACTTC	CASSMWTGQETQYF
TRBJ1-2	TRBV6-2/TRBV6-3	TRBD1	TGTGCCAGCAGTTACCGGACAGGGGCGATCTATGGCTACACCTTC	CASSYRTGAIYGYTF
TRBJ2-1	TRBV5-1	TRBD2	TGCGCCAGCAGCTTGGTTCAGGGGCGTAGCGGGGGCGCTGAGCAGTTCTTC	CASSLVQGRSGGAEQFF
TRBJ2-5	TRBV5-1	TRBD2	TGCGCCAGCAGCGGGGGGACTAGCGGGCGAGAGACCCAGTACTTC	CASSGGTSGRETQYF
TRBJ2-1	TRBV5-4	TRBD2	TGTGCCAGCAGTAGGGGACTAGCGGGAACAAAGAGCTCCTACAATGAGCAGTTCTTC	CASSRGLAGTKSSYNEQFF
TRBJ1-3	TRBV7-2	TRBD1	TGTGCCAGCAGTTTGGACAGGGGTACTGGAAACACCATATATTTT	CASSLDRGTGNTIYF
TRBJ2-4	TRBV4-1	.	TGCGCCAGCAGCCAACCCGATGAGAACATTCAGTACTTC	CASSQPDENIQYF
TRBJ1-3	TRBV7-2	.	TGTGCCAGCAGCTTTCGTTCTGGAAACACCATATATTTT	CASSFRSGNTIYF
TRBJ2-4	TRBV19	TRBD1	TGTGCCAGTAGACCGGGACAGGCCAAAAACATTCAGTACTTC	CASRPGQAKNIQYF
TRBJ2-5	TRBV7-2	TRBD2	TGTGCCAGCAGCTTAACACCTCTAGCGGGAAAAGAGACCCAGTACTTC	CASSLTPLAGKETQYF